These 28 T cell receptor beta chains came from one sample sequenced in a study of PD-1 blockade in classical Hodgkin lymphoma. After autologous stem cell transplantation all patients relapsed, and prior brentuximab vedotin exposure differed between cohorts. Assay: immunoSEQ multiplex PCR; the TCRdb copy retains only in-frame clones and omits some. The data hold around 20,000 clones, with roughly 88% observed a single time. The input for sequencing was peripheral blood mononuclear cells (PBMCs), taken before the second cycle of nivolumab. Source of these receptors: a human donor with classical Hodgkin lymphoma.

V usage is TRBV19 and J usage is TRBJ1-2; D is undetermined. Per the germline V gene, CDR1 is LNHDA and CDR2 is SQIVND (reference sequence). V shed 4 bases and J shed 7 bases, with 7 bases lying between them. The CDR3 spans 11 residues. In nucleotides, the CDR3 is TGTGCCAGTAGTAAGAGGGCTGGCTACACCTTC. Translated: CASSKRAGYTF.

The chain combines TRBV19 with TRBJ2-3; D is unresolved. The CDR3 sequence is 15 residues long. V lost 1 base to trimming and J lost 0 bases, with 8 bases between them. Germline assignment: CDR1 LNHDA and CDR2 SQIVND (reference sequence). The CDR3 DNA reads TGTGCCAGTAGTATAGGGGGTACTAGCACAGATACGCAGTATTTT. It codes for CASSIGGTSTDTQYF. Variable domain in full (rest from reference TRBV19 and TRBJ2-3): DGGITQSPKYLFRKEGQNVTLSCEQNLNHDAMYWYRQDPGQGLRLIYYSQIVNDFQKGDIAEGYSVSREKKESFPLTVTSAQKNPTAFYLCASSIGGTSTDTQYFGPGTRLTVL.

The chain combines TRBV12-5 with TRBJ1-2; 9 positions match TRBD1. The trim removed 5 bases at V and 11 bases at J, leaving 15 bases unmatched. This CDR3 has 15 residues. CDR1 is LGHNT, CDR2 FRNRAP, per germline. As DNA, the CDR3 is TGTGCTAGTGGTCTGTCCGGGGGGACAGGGTTTCGTTACACCTTC. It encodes CASGLSGGTGFRYTF. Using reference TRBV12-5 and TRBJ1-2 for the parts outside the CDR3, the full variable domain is DARVTQTPRHKVTEMGQEVTMRCQPILGHNTVFWYRQTMMQGLELLAYFRNRAPLDDSGMPKDRFSAEMPDATLATLKIQPSEPRDSAVYFCASGLSGGTGFRYTFGSGTRLTVV.

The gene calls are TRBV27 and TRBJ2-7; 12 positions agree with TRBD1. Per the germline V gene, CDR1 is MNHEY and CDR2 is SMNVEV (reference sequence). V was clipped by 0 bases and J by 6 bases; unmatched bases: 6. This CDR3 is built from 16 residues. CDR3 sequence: CASSLSGGTGGSEQYF. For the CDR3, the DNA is TGTGCCAGCAGTTTATCGGGCGGGACAGGGGGCAGCGAGCAGTACTTC.

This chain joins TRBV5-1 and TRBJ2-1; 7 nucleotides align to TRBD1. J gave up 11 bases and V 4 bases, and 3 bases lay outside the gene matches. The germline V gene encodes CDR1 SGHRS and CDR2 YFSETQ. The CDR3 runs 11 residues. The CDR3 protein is CASSETGQQFF. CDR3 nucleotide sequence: TGCGCCAGCAGCGAGACAGGGCAGCAGTTCTTC.

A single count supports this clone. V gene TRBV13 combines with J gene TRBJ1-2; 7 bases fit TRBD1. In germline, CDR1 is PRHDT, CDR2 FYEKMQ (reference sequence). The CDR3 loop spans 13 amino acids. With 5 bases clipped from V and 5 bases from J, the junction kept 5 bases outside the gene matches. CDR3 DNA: TGTGCCAGCAGCCCGGGACAGAGGTATGGCTACACCTTC. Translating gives CASSPGQRYGYTF.

CDR3 residues: CASSPMVLLSYNEQFF. The DNA for the CDR3 is TGTGCCAGCAGTCCCATGGTTCTGCTCTCCTACAATGAGCAGTTCTTC. The V call is TRBV2, the J call TRBJ2-1; unclear D gene. The germline V gene has CDR1 SNHLY and CDR2 FYNNEI. The CDR3 runs to 16 residues. V was pared by 5 bases and J by 0 bases, with 14 bases between.

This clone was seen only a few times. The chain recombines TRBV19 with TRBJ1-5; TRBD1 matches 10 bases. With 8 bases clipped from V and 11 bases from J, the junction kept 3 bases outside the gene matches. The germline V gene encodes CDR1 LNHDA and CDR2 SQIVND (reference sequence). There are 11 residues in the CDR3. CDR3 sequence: CASGDRGSQHF. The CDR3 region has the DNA TGTGCCAGTGGGGACAGGGGTTCCCAGCATTTT.

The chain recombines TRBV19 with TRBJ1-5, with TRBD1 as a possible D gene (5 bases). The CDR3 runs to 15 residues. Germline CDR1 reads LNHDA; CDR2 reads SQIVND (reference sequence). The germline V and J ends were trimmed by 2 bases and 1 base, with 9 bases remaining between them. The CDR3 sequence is CASSIRGPSNQPQHF. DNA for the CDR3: TGTGCCAGTAGTATAAGGGGACCCAGCAATCAGCCCCAGCATTTT.

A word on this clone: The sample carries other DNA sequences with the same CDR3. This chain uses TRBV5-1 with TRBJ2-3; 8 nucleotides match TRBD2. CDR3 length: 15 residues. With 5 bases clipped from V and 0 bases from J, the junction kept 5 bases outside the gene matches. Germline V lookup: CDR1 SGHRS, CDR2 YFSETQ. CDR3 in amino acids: CASSLAGKSTDTQYF. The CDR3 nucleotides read TGCGCCAGCAGTTTAGCGGGGAAGAGCACAGATACGCAGTATTTT.

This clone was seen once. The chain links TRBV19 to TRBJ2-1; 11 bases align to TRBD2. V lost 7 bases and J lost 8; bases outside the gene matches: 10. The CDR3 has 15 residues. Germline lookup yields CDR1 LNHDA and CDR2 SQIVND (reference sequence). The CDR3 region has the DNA TGTGCCAGTAACTTAGCGGGGGGGCGCGACTATGAGCAGTTCTTC. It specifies CASNLAGGRDYEQFF. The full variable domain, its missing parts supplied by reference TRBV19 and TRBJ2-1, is DGGITQSPKYLFRKEGQNVTLSCEQNLNHDAMYWYRQDPGQGLRLIYYSQIVNDFQKGDIAEGYSVSREKKESFPLTVTSAQKNPTAFYLCASNLAGGRDYEQFFGPGTRLTVL.

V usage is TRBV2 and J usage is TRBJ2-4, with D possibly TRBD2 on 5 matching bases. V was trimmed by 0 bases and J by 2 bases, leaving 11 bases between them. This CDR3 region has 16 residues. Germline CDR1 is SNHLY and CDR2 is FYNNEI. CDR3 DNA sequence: TGTGCCAGCAGTGAAGCCCTCGAGGGAACCAAAAACATTCAGTACTTC. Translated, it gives CASSEALEGTKNIQYF.

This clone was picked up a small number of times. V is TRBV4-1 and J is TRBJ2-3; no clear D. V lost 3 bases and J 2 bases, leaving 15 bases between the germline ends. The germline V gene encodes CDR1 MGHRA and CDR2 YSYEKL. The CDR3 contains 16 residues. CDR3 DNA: TGCGCCAGCAGCCACCTCACCGGACCCAACACAGATACGCAGTATTTT. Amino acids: CASSHLTGPNTDTQYF.

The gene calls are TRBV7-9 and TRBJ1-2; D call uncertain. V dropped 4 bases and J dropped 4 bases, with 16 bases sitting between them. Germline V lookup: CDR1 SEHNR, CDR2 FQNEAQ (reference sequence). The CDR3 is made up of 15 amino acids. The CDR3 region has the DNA TGTGCCAGCAGCTCCCAGAACAGCCCGTTCTATGGCTACACCTTC. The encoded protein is CASSSQNSPFYGYTF.

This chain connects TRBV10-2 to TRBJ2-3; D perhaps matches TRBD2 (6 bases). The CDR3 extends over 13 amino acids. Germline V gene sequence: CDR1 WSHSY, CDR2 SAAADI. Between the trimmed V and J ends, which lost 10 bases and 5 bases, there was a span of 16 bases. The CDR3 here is CATQGLHVDTQYF. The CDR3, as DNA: TGCGCCACCCAGGGACTTCATGTAGATACGCAGTATTTT.

The CDR3 loop reads CASSLEQVGEQYF. In nucleotides, the CDR3 is TGTGCCAGCAGCTTAGAACAAGTGGGCGAGCAGTACTTC. The chain combines TRBV7-9 with TRBJ2-7, with no clear D. Germline V lookup: CDR1 SEHNR, CDR2 FQNEAQ (reference sequence). CDR3 length equals 13 residues. V lost 1 base to trimming and J lost 6 bases, with 10 bases between them.

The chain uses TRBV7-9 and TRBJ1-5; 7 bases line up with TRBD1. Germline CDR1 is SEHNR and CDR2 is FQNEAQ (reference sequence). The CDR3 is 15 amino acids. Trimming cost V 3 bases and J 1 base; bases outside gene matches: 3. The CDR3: CASSFAGGSNQPQHF. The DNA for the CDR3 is TGTGCCAGCAGCTTTGCAGGGGGAAGCAATCAGCCCCAGCATTTT. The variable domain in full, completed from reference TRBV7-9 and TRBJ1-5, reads DTGVSQNPRHKITKRGQNVTFRCDPISEHNRLYWYRQTLGQGPEFLTYFQNEAQLEKSRLLSDRFSAERPKGSFSTLEIQRTEQGDSAMYLCASSFAGGSNQPQHFGDGTRLSIL.

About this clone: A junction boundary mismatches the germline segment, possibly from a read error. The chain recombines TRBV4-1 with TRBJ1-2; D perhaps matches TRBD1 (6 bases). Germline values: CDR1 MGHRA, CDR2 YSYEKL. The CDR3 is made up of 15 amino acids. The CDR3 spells CASSEDPGGVGGYTF. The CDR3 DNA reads TGCGCCAGCAGCGAAGATCCGGGGGGCGTAGGTGGCTACACCTTC.

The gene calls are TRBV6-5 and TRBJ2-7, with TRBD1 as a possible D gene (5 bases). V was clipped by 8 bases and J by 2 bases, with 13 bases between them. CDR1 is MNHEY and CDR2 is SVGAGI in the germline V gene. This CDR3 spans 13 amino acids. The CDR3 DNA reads TGTGCCAGCGCCCTCGGCAGGGCCTACGAGCAGTACTTC. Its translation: CASALGRAYEQYF.

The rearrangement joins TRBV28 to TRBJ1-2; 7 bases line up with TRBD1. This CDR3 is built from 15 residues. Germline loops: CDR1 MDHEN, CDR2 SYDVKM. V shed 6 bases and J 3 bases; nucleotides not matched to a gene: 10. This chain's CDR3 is CASRFQPGTDYGYTF. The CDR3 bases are TGTGCCAGCAGATTCCAACCTGGGACAGACTATGGCTACACCTTC.

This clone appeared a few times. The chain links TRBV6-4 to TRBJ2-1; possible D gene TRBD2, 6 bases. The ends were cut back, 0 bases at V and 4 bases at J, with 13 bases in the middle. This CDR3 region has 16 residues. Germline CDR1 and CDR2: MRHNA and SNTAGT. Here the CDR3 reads CASSDSLSGEYNEQFF. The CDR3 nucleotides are TGTGCCAGCAGTGACTCTTTATCGGGGGAATACAATGAGCAGTTCTTC.

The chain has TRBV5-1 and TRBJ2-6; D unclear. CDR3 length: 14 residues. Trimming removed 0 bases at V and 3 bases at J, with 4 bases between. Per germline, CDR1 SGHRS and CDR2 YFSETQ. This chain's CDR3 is CASSLVGGANVLTF. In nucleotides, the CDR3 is TGCGCCAGCAGCTTGGTGGGTGGGGCCAACGTCCTGACTTTC.

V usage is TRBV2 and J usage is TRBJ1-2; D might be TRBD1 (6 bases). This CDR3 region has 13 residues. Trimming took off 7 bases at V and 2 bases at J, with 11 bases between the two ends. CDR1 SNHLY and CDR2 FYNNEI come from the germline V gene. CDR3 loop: CASNPTGNYGYTF. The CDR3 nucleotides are TGTGCCAGCAACCCGACAGGCAACTATGGCTACACCTTC.

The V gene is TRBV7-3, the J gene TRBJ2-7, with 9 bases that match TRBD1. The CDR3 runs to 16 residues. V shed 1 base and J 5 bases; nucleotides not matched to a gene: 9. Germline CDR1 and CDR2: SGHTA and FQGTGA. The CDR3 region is CASSLRGGTGWDEQYF. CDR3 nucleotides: TGTGCCAGCAGCTTAAGAGGAGGGACAGGGTGGGACGAGCAGTACTTC. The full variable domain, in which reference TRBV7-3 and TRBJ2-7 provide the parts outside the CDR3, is GAGVSQTPSNKVTEKGKYVELRCDPISGHTALYWYRQSLGQGPEFLIYFQGTGAADDSGLPNDRFFAVRPEGSVSTLKIQRTERGDSAVYLCASSLRGGTGWDEQYFGPGTRLTVT.

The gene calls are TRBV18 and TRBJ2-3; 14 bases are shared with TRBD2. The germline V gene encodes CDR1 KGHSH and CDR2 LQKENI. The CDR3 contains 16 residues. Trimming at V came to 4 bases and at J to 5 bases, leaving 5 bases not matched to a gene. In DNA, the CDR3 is TGTGCCAGCTCACTGACTAGCGGGGGGGCAGGAGATACGCAGTATTTT. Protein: CASSLTSGGAGDTQYF.

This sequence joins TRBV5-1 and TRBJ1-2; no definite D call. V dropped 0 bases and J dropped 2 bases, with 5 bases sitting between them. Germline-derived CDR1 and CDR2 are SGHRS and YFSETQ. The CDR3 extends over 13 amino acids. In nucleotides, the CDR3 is TGCGCCAGCAGCTTGGAGCTGAACTATGGCTACACCTTC. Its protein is CASSLELNYGYTF.

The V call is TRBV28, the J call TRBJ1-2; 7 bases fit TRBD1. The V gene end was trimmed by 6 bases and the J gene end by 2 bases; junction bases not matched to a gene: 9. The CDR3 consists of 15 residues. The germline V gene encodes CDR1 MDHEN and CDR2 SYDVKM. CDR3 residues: CASRRAGGNNYGYTF. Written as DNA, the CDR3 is TGTGCCAGCAGACGCGCAGGGGGGAACAACTATGGCTACACCTTC.

The CDR3 DNA is TGTGCCAGCAGCCAACAAGGGCAGCTAGGCTCACCCCTCCACTTT. Translation gives CASSQQGQLGSPLHF. The J gene is TRBJ1-6, the V gene TRBV6-5, with unresolved D. This CDR3 is 15 amino acids long. From germline, CDR1 is MNHEY and CDR2 SVGAGI. The V and J ends lost 6 bases and 10 bases respectively, with 19 bases between them.